This T cell receptor (beta chain) came from a study of blood T cells in healthy people across ages. The use of a sample-barcoded 5' primer and a J-beta primer mix characterized a second PCR of 7 to 11 cycles. A template-switch adaptor containing 12 random nucleotides labeled each cDNA molecule. Researchers report that each sample yielded at least 2.5 million CDR3-containing paired-end reads. TCRdb redid the calling of the 5' RACE reads with MiXCR, one entry per CDR3 protein. This sample has under 2,000,000 distinct CDR3 sequences; roughly 50% occur once, and the top ten carry 2.1%. The CDR3 extends over 16 amino acids. From germline, CDR1 is SEHNR and CDR2 FQNEAQ (reference sequence). Trimming cost V 3 bases and J 1 base, with 15 bases left between them. Study-level findings and limits: Age showed a roughly linear inverse relationship with TCR beta diversity per million T cells.

Concerning this clonotype: Its specificity is not known.

Sequenced sample: blood. The sequence came from a woman aged 40 to 50 in good health. The chain recombines TRBV7-9 with TRBJ2-5; D may be TRBD1 or TRBD2 (7 bases each). The CDR3 here is CASSFPGGQIQETQYF. CDR3 bases: TGTGCCAGCAGCTTTCCGGGGGGACAGATCCAAGAGACCCAGTACTTC.